The rows below give T cell receptor beta chains drawn from one sample of a study of T cells after posttransplantation cyclophosphamide. Method: immunoSEQ multiplex PCR; TCRdb's copy keeps in-frame clones and lacks some. Singletons are absent from the sample, which has more than 30,000 clones. Source material: PBMCs. The receptors derive from a girl aged 5-17 years in good health, CMV-negative, and a related stem cell transplant donor. Each CDR3 is given with its conserved first and last residue.

J gene	V gene	CDR3 protein
TRBJ1-1	TRBV28	CASNSLHAGYRNTEAFF
TRBJ2-7	TRBV10-3	CAISESMWQGASEQYF
TRBJ2-1	TRBV7-9	CASPGTSGGYYNEQFF
TRBJ2-3	TRBV28	CASSLGLAGPTDTQYF
TRBJ2-7	TRBV19	CASSRTGGPYEQYF
TRBJ2-3	TRBV11-2	CASSLTGTACYF
TRBJ2-5	TRBV20-1	CSANREETQYF
TRBJ2-2	TRBV19	CASRERAGANTGELFF
TRBJ2-7	TRBV6-5	CASREKGQGIGEQYF
TRBJ1-3	TRBV9	CASSVTPQGTGSGNTIYF
TRBJ2-5	TRBV5-6	CASSLQGAWETQYF
TRBJ1-5	TRBV4-1	CASSQGEGIGSNQPQHF
TRBJ1-3	TRBV30	CAWTGGSGNTIYF
TRBJ1-2	TRBV30	CARSRPGQDYGYTF
TRBJ1-2	TRBV4-1	CASSHLGQGRDGYTF
TRBJ1-1	TRBV6-5	CASSPGRWGTEAFF
TRBJ1-1	TRBV19	CASSILAGRQDTEAFF
TRBJ2-7	TRBV4-1	CASSQEVAGSYGREQYF